Presented here are 21 T cell receptor beta chains from one specimen sequenced in a study of blood T cell repertoires in COVID-19. Repertoires were generated with immunoSEQ multiplex PCR, while TCRdb's copy carries only in-frame clones and drops some. This sample has approximately 220,000 clones, with about 83% found just once. Sequences were obtained from PBMCs or T cells enriched from blood (not recorded which). The receptors originated from a woman in her 50s who had been exposed to COVID-19.

The gene calls are TRBV5-1 and TRBJ1-3; possible D gene TRBD1, 6 bases. The V gene's germline CDR1 is SGHRS and CDR2 YFSETQ. Deletions cut 8 bases from V and 0 bases from J, with 15 bases between. The CDR3 sequence is 15 residues long. CDR3 region: CASFDRPGSGNTIYF. The CDR3 DNA sequence: TGCGCCAGTTTCGACAGGCCCGGCTCTGGAAACACCATATATTTT.

Only one count was recorded for this clone. The V and J genes are TRBV18 and TRBJ1-6; D is possibly TRBD1 (5 bases). CDR3 length: 16 amino acids. Germline CDR1 KGHSH, CDR2 LQKENI. V lost 3 bases and J 7 bases, leaving 16 bases between the germline ends. The CDR3 sequence: CASSPLSGQGNSPLHF. The CDR3 nucleotides are TGTGCCAGCTCACCTTTATCAGGGCAGGGAAATTCACCCCTCCACTTT.

The rearrangement uses TRBV2 and TRBJ2-1; D might be TRBD1 (5 bases). Trimming shortened V by 7 bases and J by 5 bases, and 15 bases separated the two germline ends. CDR1 SNHLY and CDR2 FYNNEI come from the germline V gene. The CDR3 has 14 amino acids. In DNA form, the CDR3 reads TGTGCCAGCACTAGGACAAGGCTTAACAATGAGCAGTTCTTC. Translated, it gives CASTRTRLNNEQFF.

J is TRBJ2-2 and V is TRBV29-1; no clear D. V dropped 5 bases and J dropped 4 bases, with 8 bases sitting between them. CDR3 size: 12 residues. Germline V gene data show CDR1 as SQVTM and CDR2 as ANQGSEA. For the CDR3, the DNA is TGCAGCGTTAGCCTGTCCACCGGGGAGCTGTTTTTT. It specifies CSVSLSTGELFF.

V usage is TRBV3-1 (or the pseudogene TRBV3-2) and J usage is TRBJ1-2; D perhaps matches TRBD1 (5 bases). V dropped 4 bases and J dropped 2 bases, with 11 bases sitting between them. The CDR3 sequence is 14 residues long. Germline V CDR1 and CDR2: LGHDT, YNNKEL (reference sequence). CDR3 bases: TGTGCCAGCAGCCCCCGGGGGGAAAACTATGGCTACACCTTC. As protein: CASSPRGENYGYTF.

This chain uses TRBV6-2 or TRBV6-3 with TRBJ2-3, with a weak D call TRBD2 (7 bases). Looked up from germline, CDR1 is MNHEY and CDR2 is SVGEGT. The length of the CDR3 is 14 residues. Trimming took off 4 bases at V and 3 bases at J, with 11 bases between the two ends. The CDR3 DNA follows: TGTGCCAGCAGTTTAGGGGGGGCTACAGATACGCAGTATTTT. Its translation: CASSLGGATDTQYF.

This clone turned up a few times. This chain links TRBV5-1 with TRBJ1-2; 12 bases are a match to TRBD1. The germline CDR1 and CDR2 sequences are SGHRS and YFSETQ. The CDR3 loop spans 13 amino acids. V was pared by 7 bases and J by 7 bases, with 5 bases of the junction left unmatched. The CDR3 loop is CASLGQGASGYTF. DNA for the CDR3: TGCGCCAGCCTGGGACAGGGGGCTTCTGGCTACACCTTC.

The chain links TRBV11-2 to TRBJ2-7, with D tentatively TRBD2 (5 bases). The CDR3 contains 12 residues. Trimming left V 4 bases short and J 5 bases short, with 9 bases between. CDR1 and CDR2 from the germline V gene are SGHAT and FQNNGV. For the CDR3, the DNA is TGTGCCAGCAGCTCATCCGGGGACGAGCAGTACTTC. Protein product: CASSSSGDEQYF.

The V call is TRBV28, the J call TRBJ2-3, with TRBD2 identical over 7 bases. CDR3 length equals 14 residues. The germline gives CDR1 MDHEN, CDR2 SYDVKM. J lost 3 bases, V lost 3 bases, and 3 bases had no gene match. CDR3 sequence reads: CASSLLAETDTQYF. Written as DNA, the CDR3 is TGTGCCAGCAGTTTGCTAGCGGAGACAGATACGCAGTATTTT.

The chain employs TRBV29-1 and TRBJ1-3; maybe TRBD1 (5 bases). This CDR3 has 15 amino acids. Between the trimmed V and J ends, which lost 6 bases and 0 bases, there was a span of 15 bases. Looked up from germline, CDR1 is SQVTM and CDR2 is ANQGSEA. The CDR3 loop reads CSVGGDGLSGNTIYF. The CDR3 DNA is TGCAGCGTGGGGGGGGACGGCCTCTCTGGAAACACCATATATTTT. Supplemented by reference TRBV29-1 and TRBJ1-3, the full variable domain reads SAVISQKPSRDICQRGTSLTIQCQVDSQVTMMFWYRQQPGQSLTLIATANQGSEATYESGFVIDKFPISRPNLTFSTLTVSNMSPEDSSIYLCSVGGDGLSGNTIYFGEGSWLTVV.

The CDR3 DNA is TGCGCCAGCAGTGAAAGGACTAGCGGGGCGAGCTCCTACAATGAGCAGTTCTTC. Amino acids: CASSERTSGASSYNEQFF. The rearrangement links TRBV10-2 to TRBJ2-1; 12 nucleotides line up with TRBD2. CDR1 is WSHSY and CDR2 is SAAADI in the germline V gene. The length of the CDR3 is 18 residues. The ends lost 3 bases at V and 0 bases at J; junction bases unmatched: 6.

The CDR3: CASSWTPISYEQYF. For the CDR3, the DNA is TGTGCCAGCAGTTGGACACCGATCTCCTACGAGCAGTACTTC. The chain recombines TRBV27 with TRBJ2-7; TRBD1 might be the D (5 bases). V lost 4 bases, J lost 0 bases, and 10 bases lay in between. Germline V gives CDR1 MNHEY, CDR2 SMNVEV (reference sequence). This CDR3 region has 14 residues.

This clone appeared once. V and J are TRBV5-1 and TRBJ2-7; D is ambiguous. Trimming shortened V by 1 base and J by 4 bases, and 9 bases separated the two germline ends. The CDR3 totals 13 residues. Germline V lookup: CDR1 SGHRS, CDR2 YFSETQ. The CDR3 here is CASSLNTLYEQYF. The CDR3 nucleotides are TGCGCCAGCAGCTTGAATACACTATACGAGCAGTACTTC.

This chain links TRBV6-5 with TRBJ2-1; TRBD1 is a possible D gene (6 bases). V was cut by 4 bases and J by 15 bases, with 16 bases left in between. CDR1 MNHEY and CDR2 SVGAGI come from the germline V gene. The CDR3 spans 12 residues. The DNA of the CDR3 is TGTGCCAGCAGTTCATTGACAGGCGGGCGGTTCTTC. It specifies CASSSLTGGRFF.

The chain joins TRBV12-5 to TRBJ2-6; 7 bases align to TRBD1. The ends lost 5 bases at V and 0 bases at J; junction bases unmatched: 4. Germline V gene sequence: CDR1 LGHNT, CDR2 FRNRAP. This CDR3 comprises 16 residues. CDR3 protein: CASGRTGSSGANVLTF. For the CDR3, the DNA is TGTGCTAGTGGTCGGACAGGCAGCTCTGGGGCCAACGTCCTGACTTTC.

The chain couples TRBV6-2 or TRBV6-3 to TRBJ2-5; TRBD1 matches at 7 bases. The CDR3 runs to 16 residues. Trimming took 4 bases from V and 5 from J; bases not matched to a gene: 13. CDR1 and CDR2 (germline): MNHEY, SVGEGT. CDR3 in amino acids: CASSSLTTGTLETQYF. The CDR3 DNA reads TGTGCCAGCAGTTCCCTCACGACAGGGACGTTGGAGACCCAGTACTTC.

This clone was picked up one time. This chain uses TRBV3-1 (or the pseudogene TRBV3-2) with TRBJ1-3; D remains unclear. The CDR3 totals 13 residues. V lost 5 bases to trimming and J lost 4 bases, with 9 bases between them. Germline V gene sequence: CDR1 LGHDT, CDR2 YNNKEL (reference sequence). The chain's CDR3 is CASSSGRGNTIYF. CDR3 DNA sequence: TGTGCCAGCAGCTCAGGCCGCGGAAACACCATATATTTT.

The genes are TRBV11-2 and TRBJ2-2; TRBD1 is a possible D gene (6 bases). V was shortened by 5 bases and J by 4 bases, with 17 bases between the two germline ends. Germline V gene sequence: CDR1 SGHAT, CDR2 FQNNGV. This CDR3 contains 16 residues. Here the CDR3 DNA reads TGTGCCAGCAGCCCAGGGGTAGGGCAGATCACCGGGGAGCTGTTTTTT. Amino acids: CASSPGVGQITGELFF.

The CDR3 DNA is TGTGCCAGCAGCTTAGATAACAGACCCACAGATACGCAGTATTTT. It is translated as CASSLDNRPTDTQYF. The chain combines TRBV11-2 with TRBJ2-3, with D uncertain. CDR1 and CDR2 (germline): SGHAT, FQNNGV. The CDR3 extends over 15 amino acids. V gave up 0 bases and J gave up 2 bases, with 9 bases separating them.

The genes are TRBV7-9 and TRBJ1-4, with D maybe TRBD1 (6 bases). The CDR3 extends over 15 amino acids. Germline-derived CDR1 and CDR2 are SEHNR and FQNEAQ (reference sequence). V was clipped by 5 bases and J by 5 bases, with 15 bases between them. The CDR3, as DNA: TGTGCCAGCAGCCTGGACAGCCGGTTAAATGAAAAACTGTTTTTT. It codes for CASSLDSRLNEKLFF.

The V call is TRBV28, the J call TRBJ2-7, with D uncertain. The germline gives CDR1 MDHEN, CDR2 SYDVKM. This CDR3 comprises 13 residues. V lost 5 bases and J lost 0, with 8 bases in between. The DNA for the CDR3 is TGTGCCAGCAGTCCGCCTAGCTCCTACGAGCAGTACTTC. Its translation: CASSPPSSYEQYF. Complete variable domain (other parts from reference TRBV28 and TRBJ2-7): DVKVTQSSRYLVKRTGEKVFLECVQDMDHENMFWYRQDPGLGLRLIYFSYDVKMKEKGDIPEGYSVSREKKERFSLILESASTNQTSMYLCASSPPSSYEQYFGPGTRLTVT.